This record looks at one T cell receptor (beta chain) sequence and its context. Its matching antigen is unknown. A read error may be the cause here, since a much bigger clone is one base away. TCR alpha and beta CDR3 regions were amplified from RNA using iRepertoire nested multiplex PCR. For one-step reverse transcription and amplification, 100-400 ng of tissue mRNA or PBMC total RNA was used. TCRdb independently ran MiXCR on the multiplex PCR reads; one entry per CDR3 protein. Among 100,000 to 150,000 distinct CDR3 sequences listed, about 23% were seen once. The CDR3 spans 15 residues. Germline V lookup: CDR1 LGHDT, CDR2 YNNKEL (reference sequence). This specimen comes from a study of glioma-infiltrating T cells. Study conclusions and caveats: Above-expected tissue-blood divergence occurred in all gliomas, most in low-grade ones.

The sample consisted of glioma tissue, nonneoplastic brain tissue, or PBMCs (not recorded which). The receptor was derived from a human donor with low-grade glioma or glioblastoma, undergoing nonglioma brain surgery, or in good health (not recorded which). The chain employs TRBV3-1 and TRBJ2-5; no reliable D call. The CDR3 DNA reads TGTGCCAGCATCCAAGATTGGACCGGCCAAGAGACCCAGTACTTC. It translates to CASIQDWTGQETQYF.